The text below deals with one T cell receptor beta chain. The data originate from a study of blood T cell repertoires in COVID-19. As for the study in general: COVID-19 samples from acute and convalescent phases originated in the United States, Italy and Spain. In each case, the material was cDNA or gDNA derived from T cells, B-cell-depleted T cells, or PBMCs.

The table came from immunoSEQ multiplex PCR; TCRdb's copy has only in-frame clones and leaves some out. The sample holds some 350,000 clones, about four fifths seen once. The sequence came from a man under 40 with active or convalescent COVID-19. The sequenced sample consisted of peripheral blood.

CDR3 amino acids: CASSLASQNIQYF. For the CDR3, the DNA is TGCGCCAGCAGCTTGGCCAGTCAAAACATTCAGTACTTC. V is TRBV5-1 and J is TRBJ2-4; D gene ambiguous. The length of the CDR3 is 13 residues. Between the trimmed V and J ends, which lost 0 bases and 5 bases, there was a span of 6 bases. In germline, CDR1 is SGHRS, CDR2 YFSETQ.